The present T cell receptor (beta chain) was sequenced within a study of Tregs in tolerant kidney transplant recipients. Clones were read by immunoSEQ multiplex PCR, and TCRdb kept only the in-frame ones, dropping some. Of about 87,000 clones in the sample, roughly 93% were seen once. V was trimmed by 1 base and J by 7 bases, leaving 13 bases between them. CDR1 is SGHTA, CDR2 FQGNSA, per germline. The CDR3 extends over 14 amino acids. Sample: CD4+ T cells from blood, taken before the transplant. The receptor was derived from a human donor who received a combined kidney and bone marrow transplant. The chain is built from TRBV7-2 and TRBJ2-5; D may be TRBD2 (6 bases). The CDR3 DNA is TGTGCCAGCAGCTTAGAGGGAGGAGGGCGGACCCAGTACTTC. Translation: CASSLEGGGRTQYF.